Presented here are 3 T cell receptor beta chains from one specimen sequenced in a study of T-cell memory formation after mild COVID-19. One entry per CDR3 protein, called by TCRdb with MiXCR from the 5' RACE reads. Of around 510,000 distinct CDR3 sequences listed, less than 25% are singletons. Material: PBMCs or a T cell subset sorted from them (not recorded which). Every receptor here comes from an adult woman who had mild COVID-19 (a few samples of this study predate the infection). Cell type and time point are not known.

The chain carries TRBV12-3 or TRBV12-4 and TRBJ1-3; D ambiguous. The V end was cut by 9 bases, the J end by 0 bases, with 12 bases between. The CDR3 runs to 14 residues. CDR3 amino acids: CASTGPASGNTIYF. CDR3 sequence (DNA): TGTGCCAGTACCGGACCAGCCTCTGGAAACACCATATATTTT.

This clonotype was counted between two and nine times. The chain joins TRBV19 to TRBJ2-1, with D possibly TRBD1 on 6 matching bases. The CDR3 loop spans 12 amino acids. Germline CDR1 LNHDA, CDR2 SQIVND (reference sequence). V lost 10 bases, J lost 3 bases, and 10 bases lay in between. CDR3 sequence: CATATGYNEQFF. In DNA form, the CDR3 reads TGTGCCACCGCGACAGGCTACAATGAGCAGTTCTTC.

This clonotype was found a few times. This chain uses TRBV11-2 with TRBJ2-5; D unresolved. In germline, CDR1 is SGHAT, CDR2 FQNNGV. V was cut by 1 base and J by 4 bases, with 10 bases left in between. The CDR3 totals 14 residues. CDR3 DNA sequence: TGTGCCAGCAGCTTAGGTCGGCCCGGAGAGACCCAGTACTTC. Protein product: CASSLGRPGETQYF.